One and the same sample provided the 15 T cell receptor beta chains below, sequenced in a study of blood T cells in healthy people across ages. The use of a sample-barcoded 5' primer and a J-beta primer mix characterized a second PCR of roughly 7 to 11 cycles. TCRdb recomputed calls from the 5' RACE reads with MiXCR, one row per CDR3 protein. In the table there are 1.5 million to 2 million distinct CDR3 sequences, under 30% of which are singletons. Source material: blood. These receptors all come from a woman aged 30 to 39 in good health.

This clonotype was detected only a few times. This chain uses TRBV7-2 with TRBJ2-3; 8 bases match TRBD2. This CDR3 spans 17 amino acids. Germline values: CDR1 SGHTA, CDR2 FQGNSA. Trimming cost V 0 bases and J 0 bases; bases outside gene matches: 5. The CDR3 bases are TGTGCCAGCAGCTTAGCCCCTATAGCGGGGAGCACAGATACGCAGTATTTT. It codes for CASSLAPIAGSTDTQYF. The full variable domain, with the rest looked up from reference TRBV7-2 and TRBJ2-3, is GAGVSQSPSNKVTEKGKDVELRCDPISGHTALYWYRQSLGQGLEFLIYFQGNSAPDKSGLPSDRFSAERTGGSVSTLTIQRTQQEDSAVYLCASSLAPIAGSTDTQYFGPGTRLTVL.

CDR3 sequence reads: CATSRPQGYEQFF. DNA of the CDR3: TGTGCCACCAGCCGTCCACAGGGCTATGAGCAGTTCTTC. This sequence joins TRBV15 and TRBJ2-1, with D perhaps matching TRBD1 (6 bases). Trimming stripped 5 bases from V and 8 bases from J, with 13 bases between. The CDR3 runs 13 residues. CDR1 LNHNV and CDR2 YYDKDF come from the germline V gene (reference sequence).

This clonotype was recorded at least ten times. V gene TRBV10-3 combines with J gene TRBJ2-7, with TRBD1 matching 8 bases. From germline, CDR1 is ENHRY and CDR2 SYGVKD. The CDR3 is 15 residues long. The V gene end was trimmed by 2 bases and the J gene end by 1 base; junction bases not matched to a gene: 4. CDR3 nucleotides: TGTGCCATCAGTGAGGGGCAGGGGGCTTCCTACGAGCAGTACTTC. The encoded protein is CAISEGQGASYEQYF.

This clonotype was seen repeatedly, ten times or more. This chain joins TRBV7-9 and TRBJ2-7; 7 positions match TRBD1. CDR3 size: 12 residues. Germline CDR1 is SEHNR and CDR2 is FQNEAQ (reference sequence). J was trimmed by 7 bases and V by 5 bases; bases with no gene match: 5. DNA for the CDR3: TGTGCCAGCAGCCAATCAGGGGGAGAGCAGTACTTC. Protein sequence: CASSQSGGEQYF. The full variable domain, with the rest looked up from reference TRBV7-9 and TRBJ2-7, is DTGVSQNPRHKITKRGQNVTFRCDPISEHNRLYWYRQTLGQGPEFLTYFQNEAQLEKSRLLSDRFSAERPKGSFSTLEIQRTEQGDSAMYLCASSQSGGEQYFGPGTRLTVT.

The chain couples TRBV15 to TRBJ2-7, with 7 bases that match TRBD1. J gave up 7 bases and V 3 bases, and 15 bases lay outside the gene matches. The CDR3 contains 16 residues. The germline CDR1 and CDR2 sequences are LNHNV and YYDKDF (reference sequence). The CDR3 spells CATSSPRGTVYNEQYF. CDR3 DNA: TGTGCCACCAGCAGCCCCAGGGGGACGGTATACAATGAGCAGTACTTC.

V usage is TRBV29-1 and J usage is TRBJ1-1; possible D gene TRBD1, 5 bases. V lost 7 bases to trimming and J lost 0 bases, with 12 bases between them. This CDR3 has 13 amino acids. Germline-derived CDR1 and CDR2 are SQVTM and ANQGSEA. The CDR3 region has the DNA TGCAGCGCCGGGAGGGGCATGAACACTGAAGCTTTCTTT. This translates into CSAGRGMNTEAFF.

A note on this clonotype: A read error may explain this, as a much larger clone is one base away. The rearrangement joins TRBV15 to TRBJ2-1; D is possibly TRBD2 (6 bases). V gave up 0 bases and J gave up 10 bases, with 13 bases separating them. The CDR3 runs to 14 residues. Germline CDR1 is LNHNV and CDR2 is YYDKDF (reference sequence). The CDR3 DNA reads as TGTGCCACCAGCAGAGATCGGGGGACCTACGAGCAGTTCTTC. Translated: CATSRDRGTYEQFF.

The V and J genes are TRBV20-1 and TRBJ2-3, with 10 bases identical to TRBD2. This CDR3 has 16 amino acids. With V trimmed by 6 bases and J by 0 bases, 9 bases remained unmatched. Germline CDR1 and CDR2: DFQATT and SNEGSKA (reference sequence). The CDR3 loop reads CSAEYFSGRSTDTQYF. The CDR3 bases are TGCAGTGCCGAATACTTTAGCGGGAGGAGCACAGATACGCAGTATTTT.

This clonotype came up a few times. The V call is TRBV4-3, the J call TRBJ2-3, with 11 bases that match TRBD1. CDR3 length: 21 amino acids. Germline CDR1 is LGHNA and CDR2 is YSLEER. The trim removed 0 bases at V and 4 bases at J, leaving 18 bases unmatched. CDR3 region: CASSQERTGGFFLGSADTQYF. The CDR3 bases are TGCGCCAGCAGCCAAGAGAGGACAGGGGGCTTTTTTCTAGGCTCTGCAGATACGCAGTATTTT.

The chain is built from TRBV6-6 and TRBJ1-1, with D possibly being TRBD1 (5 bases). Trimming removed 7 bases at V and 0 bases at J, with 15 bases between. This CDR3 is 15 amino acids long. Germline V gives CDR1 MNHNY, CDR2 SVGAGI (reference sequence). In DNA form, the CDR3 reads TGTGCCAGCATCGAGGGGTGGTCTATGAACACTGAAGCTTTCTTT. Its translation is CASIEGWSMNTEAFF.

This clonotype occurred a few times. This chain joins TRBV27 and TRBJ2-5, with a possible D match to TRBD2 (5 bases). The germline V gene encodes CDR1 MNHEY and CDR2 SMNVEV (reference sequence). CDR3 length equals 16 residues. Trimming left V 6 bases short and J 4 bases short, with 21 bases between. CDR3 sequence (DNA): TGTGCCAGCAGCCCCCGTATGGCAGCGGTAGGAGAGACCCAGTACTTC. Its protein product is CASSPRMAAVGETQYF.

This rearrangement joins TRBV25-1 to TRBJ1-1, with 7 bases aligning to TRBD1. The CDR3 has 13 residues. Trimming removed 6 bases from V and 5 bases from J; junction bases left unmatched: 6. Germline assignment: CDR1 MGHDK and CDR2 SYGVNS. CDR3 protein: CASRWQGGTEAFF. Here the CDR3 DNA reads TGTGCCAGCAGGTGGCAGGGGGGGACTGAAGCTTTCTTT.

The J gene is TRBJ2-7, the V gene TRBV20-1; D is unresolved. The CDR3 consists of 13 residues. Trimming took off 6 bases at V and 2 bases at J, with 14 bases between the two ends. The germline gives CDR1 DFQATT, CDR2 SNEGSKA (reference sequence). The CDR3 region has the DNA TGCAGTGCCTCCCCGTTCAGTACCTACGAGCAGTACTTC. Translation: CSASPFSTYEQYF.

This clonotype was seen at least ten times. The chain carries TRBV29-1 and TRBJ2-3; TRBD2 might be the D (5 bases). This CDR3 is built from 12 residues. The germline V gene has CDR1 SQVTM and CDR2 ANQGSEA. Trimming pared 1 base from V and 5 bases from J, leaving 7 bases between. The CDR3 nucleotides are TGCAGCGTTGAAGTACGGGAAGATACGCAGTATTTT. It translates to CSVEVREDTQYF.

This clonotype has at least ten counts. The chain carries TRBV7-2 and TRBJ2-1, with D tentatively TRBD2 (6 bases). Trimming pared 4 bases from V and 4 bases from J, leaving 14 bases between. CDR1 is SGHTA and CDR2 is FQGNSA in the germline V gene. The CDR3 spans 15 residues. The CDR3 region is CASSSPQRVYNEQFF. The CDR3, as DNA: TGTGCCAGCAGCTCCCCGCAGCGGGTTTACAATGAGCAGTTCTTC.